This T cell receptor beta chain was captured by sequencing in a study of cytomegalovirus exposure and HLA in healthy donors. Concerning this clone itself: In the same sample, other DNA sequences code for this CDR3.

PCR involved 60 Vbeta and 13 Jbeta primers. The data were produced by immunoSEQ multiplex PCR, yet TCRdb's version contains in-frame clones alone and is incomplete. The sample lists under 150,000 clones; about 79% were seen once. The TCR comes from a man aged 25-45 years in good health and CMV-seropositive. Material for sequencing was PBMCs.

This chain's CDR3 is CASSLLGGASYEQYF. CDR3 in DNA: TGTGCCAGCAGCTTGCTAGGGGGGGCCTCCTACGAGCAGTACTTC. This chain links TRBV7-2 with TRBJ2-7; perhaps TRBD2 as D (7 bases). Per germline, CDR1 SGHTA and CDR2 FQGNSA. The CDR3 loop spans 15 amino acids. V lost 3 bases to trimming and J lost 0 bases, with 12 bases between them.